This TCR beta chain was obtained from a study of T cell changes during pregnancy in multiple sclerosis. Measured with immunoSEQ multiplex PCR; TCRdb has only the in-frame clones, and not every one. The sample lists more than 85,000 clones, over 85% seen once, with 0.95% to 1.5% in the top ten. Trimming removed 1 base from V and 3 bases from J, with 7 bases in between. Germline V lookup: CDR1 MNHNY, CDR2 SVGAGI (reference sequence). This CDR3 has 14 residues. This clone was recorded once. The clonotype originates from a female donor with multiple sclerosis, enrolled in a pregnancy study. The sample in question was peripheral blood, obtained in the second trimester of pregnancy. V is TRBV6-6 and J is TRBJ1-5; D not resolved. The CDR3 is CASSYWADNQPQHF. CDR3 in DNA: TGTGCCAGCAGTTACTGGGCAGACAATCAGCCCCAGCATTTT.